One sample yielded the 3 T cell receptor beta chains listed below, sequenced in a study of brain T cells in children with intractable seizures. Some clones are missing from TCRdb's copy, which holds only in-frame ones; the method was immunoSEQ multiplex PCR. The sample includes some 80,000 clones, around nine tenths of them seen just once. Source: peripheral blood, taken at surgery. The receptors stem from a girl under 10 years old with Rasmussen encephalitis and intractable seizures.

The genes are TRBV2 and TRBJ2-3; 7 bases match TRBD2. Germline V gives CDR1 SNHLY, CDR2 FYNNEI. This CDR3 is 14 amino acids long. J was trimmed by 6 bases and V by 5 bases; bases with no gene match: 8. The CDR3 DNA is TGTGCCAGCAGTATGCTAGCGGAGAGGGATACGCAGTATTTT. Translating gives CASSMLAERDTQYF.

The V and J genes are TRBV7-9 and TRBJ2-5; 9 bases fit TRBD1. The CDR3 spans 14 residues. Germline V gene lookup returns CDR1 SEHNR and CDR2 FQNEAQ (reference sequence). The V and J ends lost 5 bases and 2 bases, in that order; junction bases with no gene match: 3. The CDR3 sequence is CASSRDRAQETQYF. In nucleotides, the CDR3 is TGTGCCAGCAGCCGGGACAGGGCTCAAGAGACCCAGTACTTC.

This chain uses TRBV9 with TRBJ2-5, with 8 bases aligning to TRBD1. V shed 7 bases and J 4 bases; nucleotides not matched to a gene: 9. Looked up from germline, CDR1 is SGDLS and CDR2 is YYNGEE. This CDR3 has 14 residues. The CDR3 nucleotides are TGTGCCAGCGCCCCCAGGGGGCGCGGAGAGACCCAGTACTTC. It yields the protein CASAPRGRGETQYF.